This TCR beta chain was sequenced in a study of shared clonotypes between healthy human individuals (dated by TCRdb to the early 2020s). Broadly, across the study: The cohort comprised a couple of women and a few men aged 18 to 49 years. Per donor, three plates each were used for CD4 naive and CD4 memory, two for CD8 naive, and one for CD8 memory. Different laboratories and diverse techniques were used to prepare libraries and sequence TCR repertoires, to increase sequencing depth and limit assay-specific biases. Blood TCR repertoires of about 5 healthy adults were deeply sequenced to estimate repertoire size and the extent of clonotype sharing between individuals. Each donor's leukapheresis produced roughly between roughly 0.85 and 9 billion PBMCs.

The CDR3 goes from the cysteine to the phenylalanine over 15 residues. Only CDR3 DNA remains: 45 bases, in frame from the first base. The junction carries 20 bases between V and J, which are trimmed by 4 bases and 7 bases respectively. CDR1 and CDR2 were assigned from the germline V gene as SGDLS and YYNGEE. Using the deep immunoSEQ assay, multiplex PCR amplified TCR CDR3 regions from genomic DNA. Extracted genomic DNA from each cell subset was distributed evenly across all wells of several immunoSEQ 96-well plates, and each plate was treated as a replicate. For sorted subsets, each replicate PCR was loaded with roughly 190 ng genomic DNA, equivalent to 25,000 to 30,000 T cell genomes. Purified libraries were quantified with a Qubit 3.0 fluorometer, sized on a Bioanalyzer 2100, and re-quantified with the KAPA Library Quantification kit. Each immunoSEQ 96-well plate was sequenced on its own single-read 150-cycle Illumina NextSeq 550 flow cell. The authors' analysis ran thus. Because the immunoSEQ output included only junctional sequences and no quality scores, the filtering could not be the same as the filtering used for full-length reads. Sequences were annotated with PyIR, a Python wrapper for IgBLAST v1.9, and V/J genes and CDR3 were assigned using IMGT germline references. Reads were filtered out if the reads had weak V/J assignments (E-value above 1e-6), no CDR3, stop codons, out-of-frame junctions, or ambiguous translated residues. A V3J clonotype was defined by an identical inferred V gene, J gene, and CDR3 amino acid sequence. Percentage overlap between repertoires was computed as shared unique clonotypes divided by the size of the smaller repertoire. RTK rarefaction, the Chao1 estimator, and Recon v2.1 estimates of unobserved clonotypes were used to assess repertoire richness. For all TCRbeta clonotypes obtained by the gDNA method from a few donors, generation probabilities were computed with OLGA. The table was pulled from immuneACCESS by TCRdb, which kept in-frame rearrangements only. Such tables lose some clones; where checked, under half of the loss comes from unresolved V genes, and the rest has no known cause. V and J calls and clone size follow that table, whereas D and trimming were derived from the DNA. Present in this sample are 300,000 to 400,000 clones, approximately 74% of which were seen just once. The top ten clonotypes cover around a tenth of the sample.

The donors were healthy, HIV-negative adults who had no recently reported acute infections or vaccinations. Every donor was a Caucasian adult residing in Nashville, Tennessee, USA. CD4+ T cells were enriched through magnetic negative selection, after which naive cells were positively selected on CD45RA and the remaining negative fraction served as the memory subset. Blood was collected by leukapheresis, and PBMCs were isolated by Ficoll-Histopaque density gradient centrifugation and then cryopreserved in liquid nitrogen vapor phase. Analytical flow cytometry was used to check the purity and quantity of each magnetically sorted T cell population. Each sorted fraction had its genomic DNA isolated and then quantified by UV absorbance on a Nanodrop 2000c. What the authors observed across the whole study: Incomplete sequencing was indicated by rarefaction of sorted-subset datasets, despite the large sequencing depth. Based on pairwise subsampling, the degree of clonotype sharing among donors was expected to be affected by sequencing depth. Naive subsets generally had larger estimated clonotype richness than memory subsets did. Because the study included only a small number of donors, the genetic and exposure-history diversity represented was limited. Compared with non-shared clonotypes, the clonotypes found in all four sorted-subset donors had higher generation probabilities. Approximately 5% of naive CD4, 3% to 4% of naive CD8, 2.3% of memory CD4, and more than 0.35% of memory CD8 clonotypes were shared across a few donors. Only blood was sampled, and tissue TCR repertoires likely differ from those in blood.

As regards this clone: Its target antigen remains unknown. No much larger clone is present one base from it, and per-base qualities are unavailable.

Material: memory CD4+ T cells sorted from blood. Sample cell subset or site, as interpreted from the label and publication: CD45RA-negative fraction. This TCR came from a man between 25 and 39 years old in good health. The chain employs TRBV9 and TRBJ1-1; the D gene cannot be named for sure. The DNA sequence follows: TGTGCCAGCAGCCCCCCGGGCAGCCCAGTTAATGAAGCTTTCTTT. It specifies CASSPPGSPVNEAFF. Full variable domain (CDR3 extended with the reference TRBV9 and TRBJ1-1 proteins): DSGVTQTPKHLITATGQRVTLRCSPRSGDLSVYWYQQSLDQGLQFLIQYYNGEERAKGNILERFSAQQFPDLHSELNLSSLELGDSALYFCASSPPGSPVNEAFFGQGTRLTVV.